This T cell receptor (beta chain) is drawn from a study of Tregs in tolerant kidney transplant recipients. The assay was immunoSEQ multiplex PCR, and TCRdb's table has in-frame clones only and misses some. The sample has approximately 260,000 clones, about 86% seen once. About this clone: Its antigen remains unidentified.

Overall study results and limits: Tregs expanded with activated donor B cells seemed most donor-specific.

This CDR3 has 15 amino acids. Germline-derived CDR1 and CDR2 are SGDLS and YYNGEE. J lost 2 bases, V lost 0 bases, and 5 bases had no gene match. The TCR was taken from a human donor in good health. The chain joins TRBV9 to TRBJ2-7; 7 bases fit TRBD2. The sample comprised CD4+ T cells from blood. The CDR3 DNA follows: TGTGCCAGCAGCGTAGAGATAGCGGGCCCCTACGAGCAGTACTTC. Protein sequence: CASSVEIAGPYEQYF.